This T cell receptor (beta chain) was identified in a study of a mutant IDH1 vaccine in newly diagnosed glioma. To note about this clone: Its antigen remains unknown.

The time point: week 23, last vaccination. What each vaccine dose contained was 300 ug of mutant IDH1 20-mer peptide, accompanied by topical imiquimod. Every donor had a new WHO grade 3 or 4 astrocytoma that was IDH1-mutant, with loss of nuclear ATRX. The protocol was immunoSEQ multiplex PCR, while the TCRdb copy is restricted to in-frame clones and leaves out a portion. The profile shows 20,000 to 25,000 clones, roughly 82% of them singletons. This CDR3 has 16 amino acids. The J segment lost 3 bases and the V segment lost 5 bases, leaving 6 bases of the junction unmatched. CDR1 and CDR2 from the germline V gene are SGHTA and FQGNSA.

The sequencing used PBMCs, collected from a glioma patient whose treatment included an IDH1 peptide vaccine. This receptor was obtained from a man aged 25 to 45 with glioma. The V and J genes are TRBV7-2 and TRBJ2-3; 12 bases are a match to TRBD2. The CDR3 loop reads CASSTRLAGATDTQYF. Written as DNA, the CDR3 is TGTGCCAGCAGCACCAGACTAGCGGGAGCGACAGATACGCAGTATTTT.